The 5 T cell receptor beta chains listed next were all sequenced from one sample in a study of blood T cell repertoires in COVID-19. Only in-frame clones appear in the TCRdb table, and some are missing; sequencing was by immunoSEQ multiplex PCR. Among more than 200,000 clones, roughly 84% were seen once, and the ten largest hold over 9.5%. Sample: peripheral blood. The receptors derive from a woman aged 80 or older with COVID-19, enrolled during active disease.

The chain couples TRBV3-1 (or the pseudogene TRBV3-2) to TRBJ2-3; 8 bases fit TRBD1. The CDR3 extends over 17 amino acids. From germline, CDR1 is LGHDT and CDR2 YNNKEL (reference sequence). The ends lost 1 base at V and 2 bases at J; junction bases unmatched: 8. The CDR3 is CASSQASRTGSTDTQYF. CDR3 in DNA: TGTGCCAGCAGCCAAGCCTCTCGGACAGGGTCCACAGATACGCAGTATTTT.

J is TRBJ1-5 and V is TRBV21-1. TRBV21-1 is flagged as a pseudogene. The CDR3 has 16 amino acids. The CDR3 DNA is TGTGCCAGCAGCCTTGACCGGGGGAGAGGCAATCAGCCCCAGCATTTT. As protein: CASSLDRGRGNQPQHF.

The CDR3 spells CASRLGQGSYEQYF. The DNA for the CDR3 is TGTGCCAGCAGGTTGGGACAGGGATCCTACGAGCAGTACTTC. This chain links TRBV3-1 (or the pseudogene TRBV3-2) with TRBJ2-7; 9 bases are a match to TRBD1. V shed 6 bases, J shed 1 base, and the junction held 4 bases outside the gene matches. This CDR3 is built from 14 residues. The germline gives CDR1 LGHDT, CDR2 YNNKEL (reference sequence).

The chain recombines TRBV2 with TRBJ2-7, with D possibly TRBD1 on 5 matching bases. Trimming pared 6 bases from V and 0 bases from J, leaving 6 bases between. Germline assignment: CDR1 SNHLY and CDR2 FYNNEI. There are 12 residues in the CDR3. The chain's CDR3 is CASRTDSYEQYF. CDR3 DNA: TGTGCCAGCAGGACAGACTCCTACGAGCAGTACTTC. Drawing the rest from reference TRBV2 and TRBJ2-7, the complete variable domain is EPEVTQTPSHQVTQMGQEVILRCVPISNHLYFYWYRQILGQKVEFLVSFYNNEISEKSEIFDDQFSVERPDGSNFTLKIRSTKLEDSAMYFCASRTDSYEQYFGPGTRLTVT.

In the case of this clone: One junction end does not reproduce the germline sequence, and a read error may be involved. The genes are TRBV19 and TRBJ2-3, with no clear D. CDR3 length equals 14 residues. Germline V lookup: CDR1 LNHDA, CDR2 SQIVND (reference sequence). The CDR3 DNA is TGTGCCAGTAGTATAAGCCCCAGCGTCGATAAGCAGTATTTT. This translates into CASSISPSVDKQYF.